This is a list of T cell receptor beta chains from one sample in a study of siplizumab effects on memory and regulatory T cells. Method: immunoSEQ multiplex PCR; TCRdb's copy keeps in-frame clones and lacks some. There are around 100,000 clones in the sample; about 94% occur only once, and roughly 1.4% lies in the top ten. Material for sequencing was non-Treg CD4+ T cells sorted from blood. Source of these receptors: a human donor in good health. Both conserved end residues are part of each CDR3. The D gene is left open where the match is weak. Expanded clones are given a class, and other clones once, few, many or no size at all.

>.|TRBD2|TRBV9|TRBJ2-1|16
TGTGCCAGCAGCGTAGGAGGGACTAGTTCGGGCAATGAGCAGTTCTTC
CASSVGGTSSGNEQFF
>.|.|TRBV7-7|TRBJ2-5|14
TGTGCTAGCAGCTTATCTCTTAGCCAAGAGACCCAGTACTTC
CASSLSLSQETQYF
>.|.|TRBV6-4|TRBJ2-1|13
TGTGCCAGCAGTAGCGGGTCCTACAATGAGCAGTTCTTC
CASSSGSYNEQFF
>.|.|TRBV6-5|TRBJ1-1|13
TGTGCCAGCACCCGGGATGGTAGGTCTGAAGCTTTCTTT
CASTRDGRSEAFF
>.|TRBD2|TRBV9|TRBJ2-1|16
TGTGCCAGCAGCGCCCGAACTAGCGGGAGAATGAATGAGCAGTTCTTC
CASSARTSGRMNEQFF
>once|.|TRBV19|TRBJ2-6|18
TGTGCCAGTAGTAGCTTTTGGGGACGGAACTCTGGGGCCAACGTCCTGACTTTC
CASSSFWGRNSGANVLTF
>.|TRBD2|TRBV19|TRBJ2-1|16
TGTGCCAGTAGTATAGGGGGCGGGAGCTCCTACAATGAGCAGTTCTTC
CASSIGGGSSYNEQFF
>.|TRBD1|TRBV9|TRBJ2-1|15
TGTGCCAGCAGCGTATTACAGGGGGTTGGGAATGAGCAGTTCTTC
CASSVLQGVGNEQFF
>.|.|TRBV11-1|TRBJ2-3|16
TGTGCCAGCAGCTTAGGACAGACTCCTAGCACAGATACGCAGTATTTT
CASSLGQTPSTDTQYF
>.|.|TRBV4-1|TRBJ1-4|15
TGCGCCAGCAGCCAAGTGGGGTTGACTAATGAAAAACTGTTTTTT
CASSQVGLTNEKLFF
>.|TRBD1|TRBV18|TRBJ2-4|16
TGTGCCAGCTCACCACGTCCCGGACAGGGGCGGAACATTCAGTACTTC
CASSPRPGQGRNIQYF
>.|TRBD1|TRBV7-8|TRBJ1-4|16
TGTGCCAGCAGCTCCAGGGGGGCGGGCACTAATGAAAAACTGTTTTTT
CASSSRGAGTNEKLFF
>.|TRBD1|TRBV28|TRBJ2-3|14
TGTGCCAGCAGTACACAGGGGGCAGAGGATACGCAGTATTTT
CASSTQGAEDTQYF
>.|.|TRBV18|TRBJ1-1|17
TGTGCCAGCTCACCACCGGATTTTTTCGAGGGAACCCCTGAAGCTTTCTTT
CASSPPDFFEGTPEAFF
>.|.|TRBV7-7|TRBJ2-3|13
TGTGCTAGCAGCCTTCGACGCACAGATACGCAGTATTTT
CASSLRRTDTQYF
>.|TRBD2|TRBV11-2|TRBJ2-1|17
TGTGCCAGCAGCTTAGATAGGCTAGCGGGCACCTACAATGAGCAGTTCTTC
CASSLDRLAGTYNEQFF
>.|TRBD2|TRBV4-1|TRBJ2-1|16
TGCGCCAGCAGCTCTATGGGGACTAGCGACTACAATGAGCAGTTCTTC
CASSSMGTSDYNEQFF
>.|TRBD1|TRBV7-3|TRBJ1-1|17
TGTGCCAGCAGCCCTCGTTCAGGGGGTTCTAAAGGGACTGAAGCTTTCTTT
CASSPRSGGSKGTEAFF
>.|TRBD1|TRBV25-1|TRBJ2-1|15
TGTGCCAGCAGTGCGACAGGGGGCACCTACAATGAGCAGTTCTTC
CASSATGGTYNEQFF
>once|TRBD1|TRBV5-1|TRBJ2-5|15
TGCGCCAGCAGCTTGGCCACAGGGGTACAAGAGACCCAGTACTTC
CASSLATGVQETQYF
>.|.|TRBV11-2|TRBJ2-5|14
TGTGCCAGCAGCTTAGTGGGGGGGCAGGCGACCCAGTACTTC
CASSLVGGQATQYF
>.|TRBD1|TRBV5-1|TRBJ2-1|16
TGCGCCAGCAGCTTGGGTTCGGGACAGGTCTCCAATGAGCAGTTCTTC
CASSLGSGQVSNEQFF
>.|.|TRBV7-6|TRBJ2-5|14
TGTGCCAGCAGCCCCGGCCTGGCCTTCGGGACCCAGTACTTC
CASSPGLAFGTQYF
>once|.|TRBV11-2|TRBJ2-7|16
TGTGCCAGCAGCTTAAGGCGGCAGGGTTATTCCTACGAGCAGTACTTC
CASSLRRQGYSYEQYF
>.|TRBD2|TRBV9|TRBJ2-5|15
TGTGCCAGCAGCCCCCGTGGCGGGAGTGAAGAGACCCAGTACTTC
CASSPRGGSEETQYF
>.|.|TRBV5-1|TRBJ2-3|15
TGCGCCAGCAGCTTTACAGGTTTTGGCACAGATACGCAGTATTTT
CASSFTGFGTDTQYF
>.|.|TRBV7-2|TRBJ1-2|16
TGTGCCAGCAGCTTAGGGCAGCTAATCTACAACTATGGCTACACCTTC
CASSLGQLIYNYGYTF
>.|TRBD2|TRBV6-6|TRBJ2-7|16
TGTGCCAGCAGTCAAGGGGCGGGGGGGTTTACCCACGAGCAGTACTTC
CASSQGAGGFTHEQYF